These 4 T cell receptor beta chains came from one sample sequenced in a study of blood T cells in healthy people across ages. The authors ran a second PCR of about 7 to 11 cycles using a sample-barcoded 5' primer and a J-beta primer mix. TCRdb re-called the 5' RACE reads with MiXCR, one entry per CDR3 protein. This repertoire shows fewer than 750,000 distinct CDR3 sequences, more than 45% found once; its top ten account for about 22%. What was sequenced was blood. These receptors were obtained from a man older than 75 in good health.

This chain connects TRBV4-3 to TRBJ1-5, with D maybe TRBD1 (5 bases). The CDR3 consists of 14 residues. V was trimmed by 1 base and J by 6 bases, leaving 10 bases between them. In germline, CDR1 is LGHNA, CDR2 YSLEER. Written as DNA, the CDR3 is TGCGCCAGCAGCCAAGTAAAGGGGAGTCAGCCCCAGCATTTT. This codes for CASSQVKGSQPQHF.

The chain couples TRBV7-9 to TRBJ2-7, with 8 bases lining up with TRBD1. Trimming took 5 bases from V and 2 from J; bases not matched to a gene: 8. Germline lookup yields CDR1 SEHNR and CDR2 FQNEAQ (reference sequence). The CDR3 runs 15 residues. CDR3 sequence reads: CASSVQGGSAYEQYF. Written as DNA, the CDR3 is TGTGCCAGCAGCGTACAGGGGGGTTCGGCCTACGAGCAGTACTTC.

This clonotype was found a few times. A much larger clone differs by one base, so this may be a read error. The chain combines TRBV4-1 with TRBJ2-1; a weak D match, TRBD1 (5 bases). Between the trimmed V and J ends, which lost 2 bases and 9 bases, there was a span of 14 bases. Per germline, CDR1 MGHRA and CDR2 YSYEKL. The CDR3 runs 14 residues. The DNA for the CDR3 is TGCGCCAGCAGCCAATATGTCAGAGACAGTGAGCAGTTCTTC. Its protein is CASSQYVRDSEQFF.

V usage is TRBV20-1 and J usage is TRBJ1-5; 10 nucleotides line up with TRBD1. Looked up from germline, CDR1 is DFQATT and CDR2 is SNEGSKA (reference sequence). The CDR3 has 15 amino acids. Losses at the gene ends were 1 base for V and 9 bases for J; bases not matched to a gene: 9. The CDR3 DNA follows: TGCAGTGCTAGAGCGACAGGGGGCGTCTTTCCGCCCCAGCATTTT. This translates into CSARATGGVFPPQHF.